The 5 T cell receptor beta chains below come from one sample, sequenced in a study of T cells in women clearing cervical HPV infection. Measured with immunoSEQ multiplex PCR; TCRdb has only the in-frame clones, and not every one. The table lists roughly 45,000 clones. Sequenced input: blood buffy coat. These receptors all come from a woman aged 18-70 years with a cervical HPV16 infection that either progressed to CIN3+ or cleared (not recorded which).

CDR3 DNA (partial): TGTGCCAGCAGCTTAGATGTGGGGGCAACTAATGAAAAG. Translated, it gives CASSLDVGATNEK. The entire CDR3 is CASSLDVGATNEKLFF. V usage is TRBV7-6 and J usage is TRBJ2-2, with TRBD1 as a possible D gene (6 bases). The CDR3 end falls 3 residues outside the read, so it is completed with the germline J gene. CDR1 and CDR2 (germline): SGHVS, FNYEAQ. The CDR3 loop spans 16 amino acids.

Points on this clone: Read sequence stops 3 residues before the CDR3 end, and the germline J gene provides the missing end. The J gene is TRBJ2-3, the V gene TRBV20-1; a possible D gene is TRBD2 (5 bases). Germline assignment: CDR1 DFQATT and CDR2 SNEGSKA (reference sequence). V was cut by 5 bases and J by 6 bases, with 9 bases left in between. CDR3 length equals 11 residues. CDR3 in amino acids: CSAEGRDTQYF. The CDR3 DNA, read in part, is TGCAGTGCTGAGGGTAGGGATACG.

A remark on this clone: The read gets to within 3 residues of the CDR3 end, and the germline J gene fills in the rest. The rearrangement uses TRBV9 and TRBJ2-1; 7 nucleotides align to TRBD1. The CDR3 is 16 residues long. CDR1 and CDR2 from the germline V gene are SGDLS and YYNGEE. V was clipped by 0 bases and J by 3 bases; unmatched bases: 6. CDR3 DNA (partial): TGTGCCAGCAGCGTAGCTGGGAGACAGGGCTACAATGAG. The encoded protein is CASSVAGRQGYNE. The full CDR3 reads CASSVAGRQGYNEQFF.

As concerns this clone: The read ends 3 residues before the CDR3 terminus; that terminus is restored from the germline J gene. The genes are TRBV9 and TRBJ1-6, with D possibly being TRBD1 (6 bases). From germline, CDR1 is SGDLS and CDR2 YYNGEE. CDR3 length: 14 residues. V was trimmed by 0 bases and J by 7 bases, leaving 8 bases between them. The part of the CDR3 DNA that was read is TGTGCCAGCAGCGTAGGGCAGGGGAATTCACCC. This encodes CASSVGQGNSP. The full CDR3 protein is CASSVGQGNSPLHF.

Notes on this clone: The read gets to within 3 residues of the CDR3 end, and the germline J gene fills in the rest. V is TRBV6-2 or TRBV6-3 and J is TRBJ1-5; D not resolved. The CDR3 covers 15 residues. CDR1 MNHEY and CDR2 SVGEGT come from the germline V gene. Trimming left V 6 bases short and J 0 bases short, with 12 bases between. The sequenced CDR3 bases are TGTGCCAGCAGCCCCGGGGTAGATAGCAATCAGCCC. Translated, it gives CASSPGVDSNQP. The complete CDR3 sequence is CASSPGVDSNQPQHF.